The present TCR beta chain was sequenced within a study of cytomegalovirus exposure and HLA in healthy donors. Study-wide results and limits: Earlier analysis yielded a pattern in which most TCR beta V segments were productive about 90% or about 30% of the time. Accurate prediction of most subjects' HLA-A and HLA-B alleles from TCR beta sequences was reported. Further analysis, carried out later, found HLA-associated TCR beta chains more clonally expanded than equally common other chains.

The CDR3 extends over 14 amino acids. Germline loops: CDR1 SGHTA, CDR2 FQGNSA. V lost 1 base and J 1 base, leaving 4 bases between the germline ends. There are a few counts of this clone. The antigen remains undetermined. It was with 60 Vbeta and 13 Jbeta primers that the PCR ran. This table comes from immunoSEQ multiplex PCR, and its TCRdb copy is limited to in-frame clones, with some not included. The table has about 150,000 clones, over 65% seen once. J is TRBJ2-2 and V is TRBV7-2, with unresolved D. The receptor was derived from a man aged 30 to 39 in good health and CMV-seronegative. Sequencing was carried out using PBMCs. CDR3 sequence (DNA): TGTGCCAGCAGCTTAGTCCTGAACACCGGGGAGCTGTTTTTT. Translating it yields CASSLVLNTGELFF.